Following are 10 T cell receptor beta chains from one sample sequenced in a study of response to subunit inactivated influenza vaccine. TCRdb analysed the RT-PCR reads with MiXCR anew, one entry per CDR3 protein. The sample has 500,000 to 600,000 distinct CDR3 sequences, around 11% seen once. These data were also reused for a study on T cells expressing NK-cell markers. That paper adds: TCR beta cDNA was made by 5'RACE template switching with UMIs.

Here the sequenced sample was PBMCs from blood, taken on the day of vaccination. The receptors here all came from a man aged 45 to 65 who received an inactivated influenza vaccine.

J is TRBJ2-7 and V is TRBV28; D could derive from TRBD1 or TRBD2 (5 bases each). CDR3 size: 14 residues. Trimming stripped 5 bases from V and 2 bases from J, with 13 bases between. Germline CDR1 MDHEN, CDR2 SYDVKM. Here the CDR3 DNA reads TGTGCCAGCAGTCAACCGGGGACGACCTACGAGCAGTACTTC. This encodes CASSQPGTTYEQYF.

The chain joins TRBV28 to TRBJ2-7, with D tentatively TRBD1 or TRBD2 (5 bases each). Germline V lookup: CDR1 MDHEN, CDR2 SYDVKM. The CDR3 length is 11 residues. V lost 8 bases and J 7 bases, leaving 12 bases between the germline ends. In DNA form, the CDR3 reads TGTGCCAGCGGCAGGGAGTTGGAGCAGTACTTC. Translating gives CASGRELEQYF.

The rearrangement links TRBV6-5 to TRBJ2-5; D uncertain. Per the germline V gene, CDR1 is MNHEY and CDR2 is SVGAGI. The V end lost 0 bases, the J end lost 6 bases, and 11 bases lay between the germline ends. This CDR3 has 14 amino acids. CDR3 in DNA: TGTGCCAGCAGTTACTCAGCAGGAAGGCAGACCCAGTACTTC. It specifies CASSYSAGRQTQYF.

The table lists this clonotype with a few counts. The chain uses TRBV7-2 and TRBJ2-7; 8 nucleotides align to TRBD1. CDR3 length equals 17 residues. V lost 4 bases to trimming and J lost 2 bases; unmatched junction nucleotides: 13. Germline lookup yields CDR1 SGHTA and CDR2 FQGNSA. CDR3 sequence reads: CASSSPWTGPMTYEQYF. The CDR3, as DNA: TGTGCCAGCAGCTCCCCTTGGACAGGGCCCATGACCTACGAGCAGTACTTC. Variable domain in full (rest from reference TRBV7-2 and TRBJ2-7): GAGVSQSPSNKVTEKGKDVELRCDPISGHTALYWYRQSLGQGLEFLIYFQGNSAPDKSGLPSDRFSAERTGGSVSTLTIQRTQQEDSAVYLCASSSPWTGPMTYEQYFGPGTRLTVT.

The rearrangement uses TRBV27 and TRBJ2-1, with 13 nucleotides matching TRBD2. Germline assignment: CDR1 MNHEY and CDR2 SMNVEV (reference sequence). J lost 10 bases, V lost 5 bases, and 8 bases had no gene match. There are 15 residues in the CDR3. CDR3 in amino acids: CASSPGLAGVREQFF. DNA of the CDR3: TGTGCCAGCAGTCCAGGACTAGCGGGAGTTCGGGAGCAGTTCTTC.

This clonotype has a handful of counts. The V and J genes are TRBV12-3 or TRBV12-4 and TRBJ2-7; TRBD1 or TRBD2 may be the D gene (6 bases each). This CDR3 is 16 amino acids long. V lost 5 bases and J lost 0, with 17 bases in between. CDR3 sequence (DNA): TGTGCCAGCAGTCTCCGGGCCCGGGGGCTCTCCTACGAGCAGTACTTC. Protein product: CASSLRARGLSYEQYF.

This clonotype appeared a few times. V is TRBV9 and J is TRBJ2-1; the D gene is possibly TRBD2 (5 bases). Trimming removed 0 bases from V and 4 bases from J, with 14 bases in between. The CDR3 sequence is 16 residues long. CDR1 SGDLS and CDR2 YYNGEE come from the germline V gene. Here the CDR3 reads CASSVGVQEAYNEQFF. The CDR3 DNA is TGTGCCAGCAGCGTAGGGGTGCAGGAGGCATACAATGAGCAGTTCTTC.

This clonotype was counted between two and nine times. The chain carries TRBV7-2 and TRBJ2-5, with D hard to call. CDR3 length: 13 amino acids. Per the germline V gene, CDR1 is SGHTA and CDR2 is FQGNSA. Trimming shortened V by 5 bases and J by 1 base, and 8 bases separated the two germline ends. In DNA form, the CDR3 reads TGTGCCAGCAGCAGGACGGTCCAAGAGACCCAGTACTTC. Translating it yields CASSRTVQETQYF.

This clonotype was seen at least ten times. The chain links TRBV6-2 or TRBV6-3 to TRBJ1-5; D is undetermined. This CDR3 is built from 12 residues. V was pared by 2 bases and J by 6 bases, with 5 bases between. CDR1 is MNHEY and CDR2 is SVGEGT in the germline V gene. The CDR3 reads CASSYAGQPQHF. CDR3 nucleotide sequence: TGTGCCAGCAGTTACGCCGGTCAGCCCCAGCATTTT.

The CDR3 sequence is CASSVDRPVWNEQFF. CDR3 bases: TGCGCCAGCAGCGTGGACAGGCCGGTTTGGAATGAGCAGTTCTTC. This chain connects TRBV5-1 to TRBJ2-1; TRBD1 matches 7 bases. The CDR3 runs to 15 residues. Germline V gene data show CDR1 as SGHRS and CDR2 as YFSETQ. V was pared by 4 bases and J by 7 bases, with 11 bases of the junction left unmatched.